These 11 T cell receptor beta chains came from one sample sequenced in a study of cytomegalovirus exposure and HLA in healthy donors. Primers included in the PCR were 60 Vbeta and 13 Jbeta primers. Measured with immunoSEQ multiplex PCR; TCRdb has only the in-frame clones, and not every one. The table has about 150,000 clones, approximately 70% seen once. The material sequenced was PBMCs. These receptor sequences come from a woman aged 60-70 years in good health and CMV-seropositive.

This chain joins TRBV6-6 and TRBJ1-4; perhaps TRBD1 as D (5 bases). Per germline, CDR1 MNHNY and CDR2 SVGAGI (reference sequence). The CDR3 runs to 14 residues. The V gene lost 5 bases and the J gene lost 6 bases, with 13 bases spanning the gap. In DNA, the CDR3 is TGTGCCAGCAGTCTAGGGGCCGTGGATGAAAAACTGTTTTTT. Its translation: CASSLGAVDEKLFF.

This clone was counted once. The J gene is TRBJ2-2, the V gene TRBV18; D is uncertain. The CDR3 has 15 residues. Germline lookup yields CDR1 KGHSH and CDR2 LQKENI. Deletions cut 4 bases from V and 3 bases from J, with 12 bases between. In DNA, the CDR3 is TGTGCCAGCTCACGAACCGCGGCGGACACCGGGGAGCTGTTTTTT. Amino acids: CASSRTAADTGELFF.

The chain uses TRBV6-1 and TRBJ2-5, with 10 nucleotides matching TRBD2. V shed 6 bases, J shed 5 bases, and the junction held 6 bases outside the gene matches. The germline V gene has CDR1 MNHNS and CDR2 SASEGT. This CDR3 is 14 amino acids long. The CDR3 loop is CASSPAGGRETQYF. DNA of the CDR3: TGTGCCAGCAGCCCAGCGGGAGGGCGGGAGACCCAGTACTTC.

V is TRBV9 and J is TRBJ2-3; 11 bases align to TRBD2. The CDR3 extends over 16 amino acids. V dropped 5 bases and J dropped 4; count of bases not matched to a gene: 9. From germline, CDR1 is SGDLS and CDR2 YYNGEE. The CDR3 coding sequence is TGTGCCAGCAGTATCACGCCGGGACTAGCGGCAGATACGCAGTATTTT. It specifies CASSITPGLAADTQYF.

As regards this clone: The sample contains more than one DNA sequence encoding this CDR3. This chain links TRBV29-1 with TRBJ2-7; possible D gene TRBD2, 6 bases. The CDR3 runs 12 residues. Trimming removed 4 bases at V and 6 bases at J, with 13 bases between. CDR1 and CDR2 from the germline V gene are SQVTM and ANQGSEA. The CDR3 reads CSVVEGSREQYF. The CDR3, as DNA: TGCAGCGTTGTGGAGGGTTCACGCGAGCAGTACTTC.

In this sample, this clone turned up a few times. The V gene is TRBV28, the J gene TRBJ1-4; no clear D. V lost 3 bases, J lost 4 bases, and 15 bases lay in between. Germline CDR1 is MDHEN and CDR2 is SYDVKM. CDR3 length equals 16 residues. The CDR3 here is CASSFALKVVNEKLFF. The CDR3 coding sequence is TGTGCCAGCAGTTTTGCACTAAAGGTTGTTAATGAAAAACTGTTTTTT.

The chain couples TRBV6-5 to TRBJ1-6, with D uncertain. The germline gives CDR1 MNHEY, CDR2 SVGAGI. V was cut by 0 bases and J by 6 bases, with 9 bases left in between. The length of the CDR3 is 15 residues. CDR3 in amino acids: CASSYSAGFNSPLHF. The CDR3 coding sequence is TGTGCCAGCAGTTACTCGGCGGGCTTTAATTCACCCCTCCACTTT.

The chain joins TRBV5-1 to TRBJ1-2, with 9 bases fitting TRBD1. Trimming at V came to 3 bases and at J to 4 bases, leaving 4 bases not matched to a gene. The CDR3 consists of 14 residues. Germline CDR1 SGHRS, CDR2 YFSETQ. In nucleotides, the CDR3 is TGCGCCAGCAGCTCCCAGGGACAGGGCTATGGCTACACCTTC. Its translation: CASSSQGQGYGYTF.

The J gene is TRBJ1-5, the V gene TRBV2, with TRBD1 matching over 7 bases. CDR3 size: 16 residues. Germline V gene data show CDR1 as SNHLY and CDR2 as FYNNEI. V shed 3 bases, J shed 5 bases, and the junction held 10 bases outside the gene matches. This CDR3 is CASSDQPGQNYQPQHF. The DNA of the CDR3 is TGTGCCAGCAGTGACCAACCGGGACAGAACTATCAGCCCCAGCATTTT.

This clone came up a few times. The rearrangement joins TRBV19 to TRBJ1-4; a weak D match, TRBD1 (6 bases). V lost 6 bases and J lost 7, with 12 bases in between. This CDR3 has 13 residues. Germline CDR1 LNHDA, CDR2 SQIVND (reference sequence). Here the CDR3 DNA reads TGTGCCAGTAGGACGGGACACCTTGAAAAACTGTTTTTT. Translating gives CASRTGHLEKLFF. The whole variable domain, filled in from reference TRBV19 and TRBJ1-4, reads DGGITQSPKYLFRKEGQNVTLSCEQNLNHDAMYWYRQDPGQGLRLIYYSQIVNDFQKGDIAEGYSVSREKKESFPLTVTSAQKNPTAFYLCASRTGHLEKLFFGSGTQLSVL.

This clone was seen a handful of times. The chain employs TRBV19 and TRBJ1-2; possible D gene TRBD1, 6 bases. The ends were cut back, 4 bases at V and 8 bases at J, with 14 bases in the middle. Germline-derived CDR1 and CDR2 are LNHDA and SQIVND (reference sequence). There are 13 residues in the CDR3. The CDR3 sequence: CASSRRAGAGYTF. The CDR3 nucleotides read TGTGCCAGTAGTAGAAGGGCAGGGGCCGGCTACACCTTC. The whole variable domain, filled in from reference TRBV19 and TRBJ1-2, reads DGGITQSPKYLFRKEGQNVTLSCEQNLNHDAMYWYRQDPGQGLRLIYYSQIVNDFQKGDIAEGYSVSREKKESFPLTVTSAQKNPTAFYLCASSRRAGAGYTFGSGTRLTVV.